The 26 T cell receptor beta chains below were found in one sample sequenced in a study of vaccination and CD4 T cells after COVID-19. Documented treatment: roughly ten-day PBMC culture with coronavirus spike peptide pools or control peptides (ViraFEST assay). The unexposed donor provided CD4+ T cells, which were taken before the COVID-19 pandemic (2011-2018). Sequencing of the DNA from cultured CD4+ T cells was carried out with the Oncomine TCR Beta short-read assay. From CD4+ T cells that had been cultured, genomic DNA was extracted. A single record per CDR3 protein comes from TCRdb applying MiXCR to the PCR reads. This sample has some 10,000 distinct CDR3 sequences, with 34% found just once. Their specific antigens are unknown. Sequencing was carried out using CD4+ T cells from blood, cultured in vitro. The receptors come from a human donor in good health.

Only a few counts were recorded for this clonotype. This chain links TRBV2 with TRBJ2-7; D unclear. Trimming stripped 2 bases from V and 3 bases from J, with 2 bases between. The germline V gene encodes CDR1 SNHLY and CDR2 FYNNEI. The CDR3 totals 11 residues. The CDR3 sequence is CASSELYEQYF. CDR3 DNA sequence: TGTGCCAGCAGTGAACTCTACGAGCAGTACTTC.

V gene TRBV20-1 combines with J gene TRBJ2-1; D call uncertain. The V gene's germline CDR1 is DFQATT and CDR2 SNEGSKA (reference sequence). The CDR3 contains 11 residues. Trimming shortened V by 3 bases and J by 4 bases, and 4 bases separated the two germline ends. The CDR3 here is CSARPYNEQFF. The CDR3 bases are TGCAGTGCTAGGCCTTACAATGAGCAGTTCTTC.

Here the CDR3 DNA reads TGTGCCAGCAACTACGGACAGGGCTACGAGCAGTACTTC. This codes for CASNYGQGYEQYF. The rearrangement joins TRBV7-2 to TRBJ2-7; 8 bases map to TRBD1. Trimming removed 7 bases from V and 3 bases from J; junction bases left unmatched: 5. Germline CDR1 reads SGHTA; CDR2 reads FQGNSA. The CDR3 length is 13 residues.

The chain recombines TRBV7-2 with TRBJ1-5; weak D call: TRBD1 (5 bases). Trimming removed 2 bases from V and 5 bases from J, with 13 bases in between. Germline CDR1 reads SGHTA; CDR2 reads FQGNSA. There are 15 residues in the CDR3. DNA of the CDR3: TGTGCCAGCAGCTTAATGGCAGGGCGCGATCAGCCCCAGCATTTT. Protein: CASSLMAGRDQPQHF.

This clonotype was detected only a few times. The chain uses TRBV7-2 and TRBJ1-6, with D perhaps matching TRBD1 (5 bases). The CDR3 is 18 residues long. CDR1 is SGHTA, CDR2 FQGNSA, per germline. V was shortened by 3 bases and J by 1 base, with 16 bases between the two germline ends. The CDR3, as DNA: TGTGCCAGCAGCTTGGGGGGGGAGATGAGTTCCTATAATTCACCCCTCCACTTT. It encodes CASSLGGEMSSYNSPLHF.

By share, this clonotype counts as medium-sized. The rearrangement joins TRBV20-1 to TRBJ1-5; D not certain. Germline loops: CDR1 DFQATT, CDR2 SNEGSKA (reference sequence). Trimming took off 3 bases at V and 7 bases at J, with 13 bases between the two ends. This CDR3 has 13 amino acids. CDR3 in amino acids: CSASRGGRQPQHF. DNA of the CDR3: TGCAGTGCTAGTAGAGGAGGGCGCCAGCCCCAGCATTTT.

Here the CDR3 DNA reads TGTGCCATCAGCACCCATCAAAAGGTGGGGGGAGCAGATACGCAGTATTTT. This encodes CAISTHQKVGGADTQYF. The rearrangement uses TRBV10-3 and TRBJ2-3, with D tentatively TRBD2 (6 bases). Germline assignment: CDR1 ENHRY and CDR2 SYGVKD. With 6 bases removed from V and 4 bases from J, the gap between germline ends came to 23 bases. The CDR3 consists of 17 residues.

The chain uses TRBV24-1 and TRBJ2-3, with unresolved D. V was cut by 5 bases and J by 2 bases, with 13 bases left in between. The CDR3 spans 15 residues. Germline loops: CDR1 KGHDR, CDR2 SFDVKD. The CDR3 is CATSAGWAVTDTQYF. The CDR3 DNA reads TGTGCCACCAGTGCCGGCTGGGCAGTCACAGATACGCAGTATTTT.

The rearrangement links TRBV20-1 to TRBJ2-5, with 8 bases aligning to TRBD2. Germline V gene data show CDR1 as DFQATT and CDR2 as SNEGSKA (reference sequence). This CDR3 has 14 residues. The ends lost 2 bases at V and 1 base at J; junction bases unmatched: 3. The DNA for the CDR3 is TGCAGTGCTAGACCTCTAGCGGGCCAAGAGACCCAGTACTTC. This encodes CSARPLAGQETQYF.

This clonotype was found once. CDR3 protein: CASSSVDYNSPLHF. DNA for the CDR3: TGTGCCAGCAGCTCCGTGGACTATAATTCACCCCTCCACTTT. The rearrangement links TRBV9 to TRBJ1-6; D remains ambiguous. The CDR3 loop spans 14 amino acids. V was trimmed by 4 bases and J by 3 bases, leaving 8 bases between them. Per the germline V gene, CDR1 is SGDLS and CDR2 is YYNGEE.

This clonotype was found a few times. The DNA for the CDR3 is TGTGCCAGCAGCTATCTACCCGGGACGGGGATGGGCTACACCTTC. It encodes CASSYLPGTGMGYTF. V usage is TRBV5-4 and J usage is TRBJ1-2, with D possibly TRBD1 on 5 matching bases. Looked up from germline, CDR1 is SGHNT and CDR2 is YYREEE (reference sequence). Trimming left V 3 bases short and J 8 bases short, with 20 bases between. The CDR3 contains 15 residues. Supplemented by reference TRBV5-4 and TRBJ1-2, the full variable domain reads ETGVTQSPTHLIKTRGQQVTLRCSSQSGHNTVSWYQQALGQGPQFIFQYYREEENGRGNFPPRFSGLQFPNYSSELNVNALELDDSALYLCASSYLPGTGMGYTFGSGTRLTVV.

CDR3 loop: CSVGASANSPYEQYF. The CDR3 coding sequence is TGCAGCGTTGGGGCTAGCGCGAACTCCCCCTACGAGCAGTACTTC. The chain joins TRBV29-1 to TRBJ2-7, with TRBD2 as a possible D gene (6 bases). This CDR3 is built from 15 residues. V was clipped by 4 bases and J by 2 bases, with 18 bases between them. CDR1 and CDR2 (germline): SQVTM, ANQGSEA.

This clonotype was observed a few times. For the CDR3, the DNA is TGTGCCAGCAGCCTCCCTCCGTCCTACGAGCAGTACTTC. It encodes CASSLPPSYEQYF. V is TRBV7-6 and J is TRBJ2-7, with D hard to call. The germline V and J ends were trimmed by 5 bases and 1 base, with 9 bases remaining between them. The CDR3 contains 13 residues. Germline CDR1 and CDR2: SGHVS and FNYEAQ.

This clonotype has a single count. The CDR3 loop is CAWSVLGRQPQHF. The CDR3 DNA is TGTGCCTGGAGTGTACTGGGGAGGCAGCCCCAGCATTTT. This chain links TRBV30 with TRBJ1-5; D remains unclear. CDR3 length: 13 amino acids. Trimming pared 0 bases from V and 7 bases from J, leaving 10 bases between. Germline CDR1 and CDR2: GTSNPN and SVGIG (reference sequence).

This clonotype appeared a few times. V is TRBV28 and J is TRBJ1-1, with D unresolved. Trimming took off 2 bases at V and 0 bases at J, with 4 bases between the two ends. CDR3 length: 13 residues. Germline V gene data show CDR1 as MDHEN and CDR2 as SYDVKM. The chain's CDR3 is CASSLILNTEAFF. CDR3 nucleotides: TGTGCCAGCAGTTTAATCCTGAACACTGAAGCTTTCTTT. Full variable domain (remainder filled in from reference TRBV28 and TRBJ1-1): DVKVTQSSRYLVKRTGEKVFLECVQDMDHENMFWYRQDPGLGLRLIYFSYDVKMKEKGDIPEGYSVSREKKERFSLILESASTNQTSMYLCASSLILNTEAFFGQGTRLTVV.

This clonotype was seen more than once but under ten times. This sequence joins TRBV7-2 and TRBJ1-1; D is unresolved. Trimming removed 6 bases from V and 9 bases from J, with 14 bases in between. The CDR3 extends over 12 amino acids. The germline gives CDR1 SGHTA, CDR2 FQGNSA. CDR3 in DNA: TGTGCCAGCAGGCCAGCGGCGGTGAAAGCTTTCTTT. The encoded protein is CASRPAAVKAFF.

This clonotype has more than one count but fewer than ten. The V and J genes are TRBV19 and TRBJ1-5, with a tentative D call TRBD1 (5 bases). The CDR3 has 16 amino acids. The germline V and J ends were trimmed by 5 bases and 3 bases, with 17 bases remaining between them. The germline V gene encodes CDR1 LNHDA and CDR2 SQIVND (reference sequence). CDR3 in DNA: TGTGCCAGTAGTCAGGGAGGAGGAGTAGACAATCAGCCCCAGCATTTT. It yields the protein CASSQGGGVDNQPQHF.

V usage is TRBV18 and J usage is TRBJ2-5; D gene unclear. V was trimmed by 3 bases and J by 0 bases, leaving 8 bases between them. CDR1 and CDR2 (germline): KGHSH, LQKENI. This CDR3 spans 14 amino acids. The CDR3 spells CASSPRRYQETQYF. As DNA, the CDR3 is TGTGCCAGCTCACCTAGGCGGTACCAAGAGACCCAGTACTTC.

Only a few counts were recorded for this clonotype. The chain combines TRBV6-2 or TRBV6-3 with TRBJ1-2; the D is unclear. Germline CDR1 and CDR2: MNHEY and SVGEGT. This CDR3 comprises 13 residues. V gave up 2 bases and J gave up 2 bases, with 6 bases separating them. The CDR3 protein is CASSYPENYGYTF. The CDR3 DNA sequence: TGTGCCAGCAGTTACCCAGAGAACTATGGCTACACCTTC.

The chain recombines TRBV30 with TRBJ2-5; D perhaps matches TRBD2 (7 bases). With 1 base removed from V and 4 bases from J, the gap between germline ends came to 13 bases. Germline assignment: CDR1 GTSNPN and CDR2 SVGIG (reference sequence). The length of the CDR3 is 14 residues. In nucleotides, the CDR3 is TGTGCCTGGAGTGGAGGGGGGGGTGGAGAGACCCAGTACTTC. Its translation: CAWSGGGGGETQYF.

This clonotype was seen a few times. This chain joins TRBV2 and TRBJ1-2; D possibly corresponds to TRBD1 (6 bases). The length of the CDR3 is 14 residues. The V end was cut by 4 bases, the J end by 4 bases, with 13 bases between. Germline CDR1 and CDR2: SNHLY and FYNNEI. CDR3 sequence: CASSVDRDTYGYTF. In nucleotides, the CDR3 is TGTGCCAGCAGTGTCGACCGGGACACCTATGGCTACACCTTC.

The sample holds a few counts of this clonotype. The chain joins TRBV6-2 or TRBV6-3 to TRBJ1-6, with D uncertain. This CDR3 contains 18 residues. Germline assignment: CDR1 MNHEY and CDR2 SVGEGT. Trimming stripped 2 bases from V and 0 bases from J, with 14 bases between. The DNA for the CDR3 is TGTGCCAGCAGTTACAAGGTGGTAACGGACTCCTATAATTCACCCCTCCACTTT. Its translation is CASSYKVVTDSYNSPLHF.

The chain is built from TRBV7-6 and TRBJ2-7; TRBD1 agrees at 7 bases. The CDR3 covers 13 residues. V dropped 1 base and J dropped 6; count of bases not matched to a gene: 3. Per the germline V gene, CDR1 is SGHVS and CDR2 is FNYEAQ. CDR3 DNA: TGTGCCAGCAGCTTAGGGGCAGGGGGCGAGCAGTACTTC. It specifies CASSLGAGGEQYF.

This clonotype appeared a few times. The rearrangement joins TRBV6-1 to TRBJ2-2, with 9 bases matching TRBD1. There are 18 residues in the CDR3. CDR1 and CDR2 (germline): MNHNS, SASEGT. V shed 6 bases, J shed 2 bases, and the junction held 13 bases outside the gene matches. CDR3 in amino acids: CASRDYWDRDSNTGELFF. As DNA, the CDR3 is TGTGCCAGCAGGGACTATTGGGACAGGGACTCTAACACCGGGGAGCTGTTTTTT.

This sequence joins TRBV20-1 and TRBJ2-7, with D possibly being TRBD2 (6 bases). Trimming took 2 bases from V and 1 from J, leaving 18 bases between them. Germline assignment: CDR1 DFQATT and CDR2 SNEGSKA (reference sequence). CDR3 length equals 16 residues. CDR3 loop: CSARPPVGDSSYEQYF. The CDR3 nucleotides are TGCAGTGCTAGACCCCCAGTGGGGGACTCTTCCTACGAGCAGTACTTC.

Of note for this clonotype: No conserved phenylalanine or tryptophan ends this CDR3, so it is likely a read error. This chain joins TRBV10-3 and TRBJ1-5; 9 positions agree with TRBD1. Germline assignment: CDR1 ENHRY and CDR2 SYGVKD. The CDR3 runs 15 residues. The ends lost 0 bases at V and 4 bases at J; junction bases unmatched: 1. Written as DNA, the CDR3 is TGTGCCATCAGTGAGTCGGGACAGGGAAATCAGCCCCAGCATCTT. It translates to CAISESGQGNQPQHL.